A selection of T cell receptor beta chains follows, all from one sample in a study of OX40 agonist ivuxolimab in advanced cancers. Repertoires were generated with immunoSEQ multiplex PCR, while TCRdb's copy carries only in-frame clones and drops some. There are 100,000 to 150,000 clones in the sample; 80% to 95% occur only once, and 0.7% to 0.9% lies in the top ten. The sequencing here drew on CD4+ or CD8+ T cells sorted from blood, taken in a trial of the OX40 agonist ivuxolimab. These receptors were obtained from an adult with an advanced solid tumor such as melanoma, head and neck, liver or kidney cancer. The CDR3 runs from the conserved cysteine through the conserved F or W. D genes are given only for firm matches. Size values are once, few and many counts, or a class for expanded clones, and some rows have none.

clone size: .; D gene: .; J gene: TRBJ1-5; V gene: TRBV7-8; CDR3 protein: CASSLRTDGQPQHF; CDR3 DNA: TGTGCCAGCAGCTTAAGGACAGACGGTCAGCCCCAGCATTTT
clone size: few; D gene: TRBD1; J gene: TRBJ1-5; V gene: TRBV10-1; CDR3 protein: CASSPGTGVDQPQHF; CDR3 DNA: TGCGCCAGCAGTCCCGGGACAGGGGTCGATCAGCCCCAGCATTTT
clone size: .; D gene: .; J gene: TRBJ2-4; V gene: TRBV27; CDR3 protein: CASSHGQRDGGPLAKNIQYF; CDR3 DNA: TGTGCCAGCAGTCATGGGCAAAGGGACGGTGGTCCACTAGCCAAAAACATTCAGTACTTC
clone size: .; D gene: .; J gene: TRBJ2-7; V gene: TRBV10-3; CDR3 protein: CAISTRVSSYEQYF; CDR3 DNA: TGTGCCATCAGTACTAGGGTTAGCTCCTACGAGCAGTACTTC
clone size: .; D gene: .; J gene: TRBJ2-1; V gene: TRBV5-1; CDR3 protein: CASSLAVGSSDEQFF; CDR3 DNA: TGCGCCAGCAGCTTGGCGGTGGGAAGTTCGGATGAGCAGTTCTTC
clone size: .; D gene: TRBD1; J gene: TRBJ2-1; V gene: TRBV5-6; CDR3 protein: CASSGDRASYNEQFF; CDR3 DNA: TGTGCCAGCAGCGGGGACAGGGCGTCCTACAATGAGCAGTTCTTC
clone size: .; D gene: .; J gene: TRBJ1-2; V gene: TRBV6-1; CDR3 protein: CASSERLTYGYTF; CDR3 DNA: TGTGCCAGCAGTGAAAGGCTTACCTATGGCTACACCTTC
clone size: once; D gene: .; J gene: TRBJ2-7; V gene: TRBV7-2; CDR3 protein: CASSERNPGEEQYF; CDR3 DNA: TGTGCCAGCAGCGAAAGGAACCCGGGGGAAGAGCAGTACTTC
clone size: .; D gene: TRBD1; J gene: TRBJ2-5; V gene: TRBV6-1; CDR3 protein: CASSESPTGEETQYF; CDR3 DNA: TGTGCCAGCAGTGAATCTCCGACAGGGGAAGAGACCCAGTACTTC
clone size: .; D gene: .; J gene: TRBJ2-7; V gene: TRBV4-2; CDR3 protein: CASSQVDNYEQYF; CDR3 DNA: TGTGCCAGCAGCCAAGTGGACAACTACGAGCAGTACTTC
clone size: few; D gene: TRBD2; J gene: TRBJ2-1; V gene: TRBV28; CDR3 protein: CASSLLYSGRRGEQFF; CDR3 DNA: TGTGCCAGCAGTTTACTCTATAGCGGGAGGAGGGGTGAGCAGTTCTTC
clone size: .; D gene: .; J gene: TRBJ1-1; V gene: TRBV7-8; CDR3 protein: CASSLEPTEAFF; CDR3 DNA: TGTGCCAGCAGCTTAGAACCCACTGAAGCTTTCTTT
clone size: .; D gene: TRBD1; J gene: TRBJ2-2; V gene: TRBV7-3; CDR3 protein: CASSLIPGQGRGELFF; CDR3 DNA: TGTGCCAGCAGCTTAATCCCGGGACAGGGACGCGGGGAGCTGTTTTTT
clone size: .; D gene: TRBD1; J gene: TRBJ1-1; V gene: TRBV6-6; CDR3 protein: CASSYPQGGNTEAFF; CDR3 DNA: TGTGCCAGCAGTTACCCACAGGGGGGGAACACTGAAGCTTTCTTT
clone size: .; D gene: .; J gene: TRBJ1-2; V gene: TRBV7-9; CDR3 protein: CASSTGSHGYTF; CDR3 DNA: TGTGCCAGCAGCACCGGAAGCCATGGCTACACCTTC
clone size: .; D gene: TRBD1; J gene: TRBJ1-5; V gene: TRBV28; CDR3 protein: CASSLGQVFNQPQHF; CDR3 DNA: TGTGCCAGCAGTTTAGGACAGGTTTTTAATCAGCCCCAGCATTTT
clone size: .; D gene: .; J gene: TRBJ1-4; V gene: TRBV19; CDR3 protein: CASSMGQEKLFF; CDR3 DNA: TGTGCCAGTAGTATGGGTCAAGAAAAACTGTTTTTT
clone size: .; D gene: .; J gene: TRBJ1-2; V gene: TRBV28; CDR3 protein: CASSLGAAGDWGYTF; CDR3 DNA: TGTGCCAGCAGTTTGGGGGCCGCGGGGGATTGGGGCTACACCTTC
clone size: .; D gene: TRBD2; J gene: TRBJ2-1; V gene: TRBV2; CDR3 protein: CASSGLAVPGEQFF; CDR3 DNA: TGTGCCAGCAGTGGACTAGCGGTTCCCGGAGAGCAGTTCTTC
clone size: .; D gene: .; J gene: TRBJ1-3; V gene: TRBV28; CDR3 protein: CASHSGNTIYF; CDR3 DNA: TGTGCCAGCCACTCCGGAAACACCATATATTTT
clone size: .; D gene: TRBD2; J gene: TRBJ2-6; V gene: TRBV19; CDR3 protein: CASSSGGLGANVLTF; CDR3 DNA: TGTGCCAGTAGTAGCGGGGGTCTTGGGGCCAACGTCCTGACTTTC
clone size: .; D gene: .; J gene: TRBJ1-6; V gene: TRBV27; CDR3 protein: CASSLNLRAGSYNSPLHF; CDR3 DNA: TGTGCCAGCAGTTTAAACCTCCGTGCGGGATCCTATAATTCACCCCTCCACTTT
clone size: .; D gene: .; J gene: TRBJ2-2; V gene: TRBV6-5; CDR3 protein: CASSRGLMNTGELFF; CDR3 DNA: TGTGCCAGCAGTCGGGGACTCATGAACACCGGGGAGCTGTTTTTT
clone size: .; D gene: .; J gene: TRBJ2-7; V gene: TRBV2; CDR3 protein: CASNFAGVHEQYF; CDR3 DNA: TGTGCCAGCAATTTTGCCGGGGTCCACGAGCAGTACTTC
clone size: .; D gene: .; J gene: TRBJ1-2; V gene: TRBV4-3; CDR3 protein: CASSQDLSGNNYGYTF; CDR3 DNA: TGCGCCAGCAGCCAAGATTTATCGGGGAATAACTATGGCTACACCTTC
clone size: .; D gene: TRBD1; J gene: TRBJ1-5; V gene: TRBV6-5; CDR3 protein: CASSYTGDGNQPQHF; CDR3 DNA: TGTGCCAGCAGTTACACAGGGGATGGCAATCAGCCCCAGCATTTT
clone size: .; D gene: .; J gene: TRBJ1-4; V gene: TRBV19; CDR3 protein: CASGTATATNEKLFF; CDR3 DNA: TGTGCCAGTGGGACGGCGACCGCAACTAATGAAAAACTGTTTTTT
clone size: once; D gene: TRBD2; J gene: TRBJ2-1; V gene: TRBV7-2; CDR3 protein: CASSLASGISNEQFF; CDR3 DNA: TGTGCCAGCAGCTTAGCTAGCGGGATTAGTAATGAGCAGTTCTTC
clone size: .; D gene: .; J gene: TRBJ2-1; V gene: TRBV5-8; CDR3 protein: CAKLAETFYNEQFF; CDR3 DNA: TGTGCCAAATTAGCGGAGACCTTCTACAATGAGCAGTTCTTC
clone size: .; D gene: TRBD1; J gene: TRBJ1-4; V gene: TRBV11-3; CDR3 protein: CASSNQGAGTNEKLFF; CDR3 DNA: TGTGCCAGCAGCAATCAGGGGGCCGGGACTAATGAAAAACTGTTTTTT
clone size: once; D gene: .; J gene: TRBJ1-2; V gene: TRBV5-6; CDR3 protein: CASLRAQLNYGYTF; CDR3 DNA: TGTGCCAGCTTGAGGGCACAGTTAAACTATGGCTACACCTTC
clone size: .; D gene: TRBD1; J gene: TRBJ1-1; V gene: TRBV7-9; CDR3 protein: CASTPGQAWEAFF; CDR3 DNA: TGTGCCAGCACACCCGGACAGGCTTGGGAAGCTTTCTTT
clone size: .; D gene: .; J gene: TRBJ2-5; V gene: TRBV18; CDR3 protein: CASSPKETQYF; CDR3 DNA: TGTGCCAGCTCACCGAAAGAGACCCAGTACTTC
clone size: .; D gene: .; J gene: TRBJ1-1; V gene: TRBV29-1; CDR3 protein: CSVVEGYTEAFF; CDR3 DNA: TGCAGCGTTGTGGAGGGGTACACTGAAGCTTTCTTT
clone size: .; D gene: .; J gene: TRBJ1-1; V gene: TRBV10-2; CDR3 protein: CASSEGWVAFF; CDR3 DNA: TGCGCCAGCAGTGAGGGTTGGGTGGCTTTCTTT
clone size: .; D gene: TRBD1; J gene: TRBJ1-2; V gene: TRBV28; CDR3 protein: CASSSGQIYGYTF; CDR3 DNA: TGTGCCAGCAGTTCGGGACAGATCTATGGCTACACCTTC
clone size: .; D gene: .; J gene: TRBJ2-6; V gene: TRBV30; CDR3 protein: CAWSLPHGANVLTF; CDR3 DNA: TGTGCCTGGAGTCTTCCCCACGGGGCCAACGTCCTGACTTTC
clone size: .; D gene: .; J gene: TRBJ1-5; V gene: TRBV18; CDR3 protein: CASSPPTGNQPQHF; CDR3 DNA: TGTGCCAGCTCACCACCGACGGGGAATCAGCCCCAGCATTTT
clone size: .; D gene: .; J gene: TRBJ1-5; V gene: TRBV10-3; CDR3 protein: CAISESMSAESNQPQHF; CDR3 DNA: TGTGCCATCAGTGAGTCGATGTCCGCTGAGAGCAATCAGCCCCAGCATTTT
clone size: .; D gene: TRBD1; J gene: TRBJ2-7; V gene: TRBV19; CDR3 protein: CASSRTPQGAYEQYF; CDR3 DNA: TGTGCCAGTAGCCGTACCCCGCAGGGGGCCTACGAGCAGTACTTC
clone size: .; D gene: .; J gene: TRBJ2-1; V gene: TRBV28; CDR3 protein: CASSPTGTVPRLKLF; CDR3 DNA: TGTGCCAGCAGCCCGACCGGGACTGTGCCCAGGTTGAAGCTCTTC
clone size: .; D gene: .; J gene: TRBJ1-1; V gene: TRBV6-6; CDR3 protein: CASTPQGQITEAFF; CDR3 DNA: TGTGCCAGCACTCCACAGGGCCAAATCACTGAAGCTTTCTTT
clone size: .; D gene: .; J gene: TRBJ1-2; V gene: TRBV28; CDR3 protein: CASCPLGQHYGYTF; CDR3 DNA: TGTGCCAGCTGCCCCTTGGGGCAGCACTATGGCTACACCTTC
clone size: .; D gene: TRBD2; J gene: TRBJ2-3; V gene: TRBV6-6; CDR3 protein: CASRQTSGTDTQYF; CDR3 DNA: TGTGCCAGCCGACAGACTAGCGGCACAGATACGCAGTATTTT
clone size: .; D gene: TRBD1; J gene: TRBJ2-1; V gene: TRBV6-1; CDR3 protein: CASSEGWGTGILDEQFF; CDR3 DNA: TGTGCCAGCAGTGAAGGATGGGGGACAGGGATTCTCGATGAGCAGTTCTTC
clone size: few; D gene: .; J gene: TRBJ2-6; V gene: TRBV9; CDR3 protein: CASSVGTGGISGANVLTF; CDR3 DNA: TGTGCCAGCAGCGTAGGGACCGGGGGTATCTCTGGGGCCAACGTCCTGACTTTC
clone size: .; D gene: .; J gene: TRBJ2-2; V gene: TRBV4-2; CDR3 protein: CASSPPLGASTGELFF; CDR3 DNA: TGTGCCAGCAGCCCCCCCCTGGGGGCGAGCACCGGGGAGCTGTTTTTT
clone size: .; D gene: .; J gene: TRBJ2-7; V gene: TRBV28; CDR3 protein: CAAARGAGYYREQYF; CDR3 DNA: TGTGCCGCCGCTCGTGGGGCAGGATATTATCGGGAGCAGTACTTC
clone size: .; D gene: TRBD1; J gene: TRBJ2-7; V gene: TRBV4-2; CDR3 protein: CASRMDRGRVYEQYF; CDR3 DNA: TGTGCCAGCAGGATGGACAGGGGGCGCGTCTACGAGCAGTACTTC
clone size: .; D gene: TRBD1; J gene: TRBJ1-1; V gene: TRBV11-3; CDR3 protein: CASSFRQGGVTEAFF; CDR3 DNA: TGTGCCAGCAGCTTCCGACAGGGGGGAGTTACTGAAGCTTTCTTT
clone size: .; D gene: .; J gene: TRBJ2-3; V gene: TRBV5-4; CDR3 protein: CASSLYGTDTQYF; CDR3 DNA: TGTGCCAGCAGCTTGTACGGGACAGATACGCAGTATTTT
clone size: .; D gene: TRBD1; J gene: TRBJ1-1; V gene: TRBV6-6; CDR3 protein: CASSYATGGTEAFF; CDR3 DNA: TGTGCCAGCAGTTACGCCACAGGGGGGACTGAAGCTTTCTTT
clone size: once; D gene: .; J gene: TRBJ1-1; V gene: TRBV5-1; CDR3 protein: CASSFSSTTEAFF; CDR3 DNA: TGCGCCAGCAGCTTCTCAAGCACCACTGAAGCTTTCTTT
clone size: .; D gene: TRBD1; J gene: TRBJ2-1; V gene: TRBV18; CDR3 protein: CASSPGQGRDSYNEQFF; CDR3 DNA: TGTGCCAGCTCACCGGGACAGGGAAGAGATTCCTACAATGAGCAGTTCTTC
clone size: once; D gene: .; J gene: TRBJ1-2; V gene: TRBV5-1; CDR3 protein: CASSLAEDYGYTF; CDR3 DNA: TGCGCCAGCAGCTTGGCAGAGGACTATGGCTACACCTTC
clone size: .; D gene: .; J gene: TRBJ1-1; V gene: TRBV6-6; CDR3 protein: CASSYDLGTEAFF; CDR3 DNA: TGTGCCAGCAGTTACGACCTAGGCACTGAAGCTTTCTTT
clone size: few; D gene: TRBD2; J gene: TRBJ2-1; V gene: TRBV18; CDR3 protein: CASSPPLAGEDEQFF; CDR3 DNA: TGTGCCAGCTCACCACCGCTAGCGGGAGAGGATGAGCAGTTCTTC